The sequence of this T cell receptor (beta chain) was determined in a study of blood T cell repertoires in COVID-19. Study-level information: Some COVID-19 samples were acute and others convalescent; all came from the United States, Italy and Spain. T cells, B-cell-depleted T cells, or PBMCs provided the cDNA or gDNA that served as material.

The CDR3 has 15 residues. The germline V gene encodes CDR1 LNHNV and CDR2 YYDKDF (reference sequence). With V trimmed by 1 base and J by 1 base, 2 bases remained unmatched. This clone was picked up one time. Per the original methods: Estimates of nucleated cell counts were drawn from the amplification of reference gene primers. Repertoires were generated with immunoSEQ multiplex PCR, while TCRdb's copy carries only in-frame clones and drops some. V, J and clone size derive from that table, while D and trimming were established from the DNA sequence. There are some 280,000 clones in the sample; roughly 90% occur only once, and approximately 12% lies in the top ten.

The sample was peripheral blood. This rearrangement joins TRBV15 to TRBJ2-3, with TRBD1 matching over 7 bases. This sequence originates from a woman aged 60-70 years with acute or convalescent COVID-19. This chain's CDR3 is CATSRGDRGTDTQYF. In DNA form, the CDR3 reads TGTGCCACCAGCAGAGGGGACAGAGGCACAGATACGCAGTATTTT.